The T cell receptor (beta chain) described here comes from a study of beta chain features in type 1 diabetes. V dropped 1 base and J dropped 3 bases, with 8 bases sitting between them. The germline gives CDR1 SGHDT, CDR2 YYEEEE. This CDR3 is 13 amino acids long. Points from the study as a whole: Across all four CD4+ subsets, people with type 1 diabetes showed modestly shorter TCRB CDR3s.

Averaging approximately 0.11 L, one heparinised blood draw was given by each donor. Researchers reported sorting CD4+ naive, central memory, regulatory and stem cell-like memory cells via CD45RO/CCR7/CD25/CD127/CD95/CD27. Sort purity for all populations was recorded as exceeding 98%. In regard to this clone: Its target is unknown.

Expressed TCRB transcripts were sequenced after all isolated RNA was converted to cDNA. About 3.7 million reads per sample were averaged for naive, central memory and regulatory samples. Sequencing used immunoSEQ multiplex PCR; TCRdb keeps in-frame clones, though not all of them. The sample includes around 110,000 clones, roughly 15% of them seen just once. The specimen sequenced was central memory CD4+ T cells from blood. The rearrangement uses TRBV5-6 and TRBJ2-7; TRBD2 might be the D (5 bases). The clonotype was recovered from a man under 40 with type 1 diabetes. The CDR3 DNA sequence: TGTGCCAGCAGCTTGCGGGGAAACTACGAGCAGTACTTC. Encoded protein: CASSLRGNYEQYF.